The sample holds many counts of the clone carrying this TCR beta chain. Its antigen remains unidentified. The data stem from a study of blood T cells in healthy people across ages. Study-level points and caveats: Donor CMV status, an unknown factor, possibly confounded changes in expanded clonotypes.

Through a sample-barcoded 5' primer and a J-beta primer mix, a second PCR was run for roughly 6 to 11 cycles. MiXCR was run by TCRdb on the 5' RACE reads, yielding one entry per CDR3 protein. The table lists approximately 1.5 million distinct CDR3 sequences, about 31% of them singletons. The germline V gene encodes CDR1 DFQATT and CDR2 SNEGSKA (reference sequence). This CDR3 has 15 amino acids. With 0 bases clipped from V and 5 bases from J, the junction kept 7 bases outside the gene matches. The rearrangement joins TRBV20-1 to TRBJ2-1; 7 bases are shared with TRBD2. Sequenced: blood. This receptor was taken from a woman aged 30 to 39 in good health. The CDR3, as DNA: TGCAGTGCTAGAGATAAACTAGCGAAGAACAATGAGCAGTTCTTC. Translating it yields CSARDKLAKNNEQFF.